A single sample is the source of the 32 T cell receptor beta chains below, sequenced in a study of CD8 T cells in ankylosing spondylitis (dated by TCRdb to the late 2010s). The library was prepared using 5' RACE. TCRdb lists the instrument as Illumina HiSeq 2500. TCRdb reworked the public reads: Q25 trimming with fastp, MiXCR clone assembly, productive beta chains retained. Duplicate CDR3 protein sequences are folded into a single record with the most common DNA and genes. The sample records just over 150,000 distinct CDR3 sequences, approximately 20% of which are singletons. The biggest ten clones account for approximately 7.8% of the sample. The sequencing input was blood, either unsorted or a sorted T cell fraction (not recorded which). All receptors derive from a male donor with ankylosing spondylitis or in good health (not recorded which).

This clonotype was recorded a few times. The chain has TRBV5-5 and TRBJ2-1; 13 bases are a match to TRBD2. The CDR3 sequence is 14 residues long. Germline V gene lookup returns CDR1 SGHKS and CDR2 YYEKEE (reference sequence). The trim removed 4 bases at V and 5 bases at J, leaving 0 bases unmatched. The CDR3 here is CASSGTSGDNEQFF. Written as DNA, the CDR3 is TGTGCCAGCAGCGGGACTAGCGGGGACAATGAGCAGTTCTTC.

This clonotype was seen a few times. The CDR3, as DNA: TGTGCCAGCAGCCCGGGCACCAATCAGCCCCAGCATTTT. Translating gives CASSPGTNQPQHF. The chain combines TRBV5-4 with TRBJ1-5; D ambiguous. V lost 4 bases and J 3 bases, leaving 8 bases between the germline ends. The CDR3 has 13 residues. Germline CDR1 reads SGHNT; CDR2 reads YYREEE (reference sequence).

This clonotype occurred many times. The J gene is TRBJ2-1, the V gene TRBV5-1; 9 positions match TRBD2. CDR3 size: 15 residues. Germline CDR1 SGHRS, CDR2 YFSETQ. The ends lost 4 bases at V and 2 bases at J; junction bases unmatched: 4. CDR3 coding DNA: TGCGCCAGCAGCAGTAGCGGGAGAACCTACAATGAGCAGTTCTTC. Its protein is CASSSSGRTYNEQFF. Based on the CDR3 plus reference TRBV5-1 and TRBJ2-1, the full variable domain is KAGVTQTPRYLIKTRGQQVTLSCSPISGHRSVSWYQQTPGQGLQFLFEYFSETQRNKGNFPGRFSGRQFSNSRSEMNVSTLELGDSALYLCASSSSGRTYNEQFFGPGTRLTVL.

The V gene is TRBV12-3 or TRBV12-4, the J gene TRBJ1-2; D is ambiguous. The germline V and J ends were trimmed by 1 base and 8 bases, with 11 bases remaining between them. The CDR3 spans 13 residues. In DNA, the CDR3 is TGTGCCAGCAGTTTAGTAGGGTACGGAGGCTACACCTTC. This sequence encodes CASSLVGYGGYTF.

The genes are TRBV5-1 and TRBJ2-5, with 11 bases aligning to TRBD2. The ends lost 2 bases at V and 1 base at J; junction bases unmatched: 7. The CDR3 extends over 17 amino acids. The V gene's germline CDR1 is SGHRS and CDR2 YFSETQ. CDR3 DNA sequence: TGCGCCAGCAGCTTATCGCTAGCGGGAGGTATCCAAGAGACCCAGTACTTC. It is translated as CASSLSLAGGIQETQYF.

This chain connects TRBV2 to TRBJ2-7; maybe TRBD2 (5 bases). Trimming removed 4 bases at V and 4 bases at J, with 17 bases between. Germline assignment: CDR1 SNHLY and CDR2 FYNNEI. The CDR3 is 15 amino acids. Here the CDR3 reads CASSGGHLSLYEQYF. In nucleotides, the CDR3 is TGTGCCAGCAGTGGCGGGCACCTAAGCCTTTACGAGCAGTACTTC.

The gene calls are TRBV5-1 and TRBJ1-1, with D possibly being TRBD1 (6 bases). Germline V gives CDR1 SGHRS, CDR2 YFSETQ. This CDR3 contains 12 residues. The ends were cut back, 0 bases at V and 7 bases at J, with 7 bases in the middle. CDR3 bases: TGCGCCAGCAGCTTGGGACAGGATGAAGCTTTCTTT. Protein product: CASSLGQDEAFF.

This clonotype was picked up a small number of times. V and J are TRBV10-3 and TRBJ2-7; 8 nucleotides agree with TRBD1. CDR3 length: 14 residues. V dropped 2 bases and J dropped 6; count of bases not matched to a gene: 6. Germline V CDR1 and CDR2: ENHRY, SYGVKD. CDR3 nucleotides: TGTGCCATCAGTGAGACCGCCGGACAGGGCGAGCAGTACTTC. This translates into CAISETAGQGEQYF.

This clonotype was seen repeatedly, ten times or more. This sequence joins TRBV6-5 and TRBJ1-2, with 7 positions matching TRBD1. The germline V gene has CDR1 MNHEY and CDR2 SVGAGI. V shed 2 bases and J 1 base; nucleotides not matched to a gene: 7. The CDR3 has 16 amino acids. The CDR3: CASSYAGTADNYGYTF. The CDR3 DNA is TGTGCCAGCAGTTACGCCGGGACAGCGGATAACTATGGCTACACCTTC.

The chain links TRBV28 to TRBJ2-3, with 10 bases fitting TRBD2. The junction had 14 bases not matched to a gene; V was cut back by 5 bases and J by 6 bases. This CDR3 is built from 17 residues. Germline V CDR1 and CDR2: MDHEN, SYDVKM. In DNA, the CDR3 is TGTGCCAGCAGTGCGAGGACCCTAGCGGGAGAGGGTGATACGCAGTATTTT. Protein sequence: CASSARTLAGEGDTQYF.

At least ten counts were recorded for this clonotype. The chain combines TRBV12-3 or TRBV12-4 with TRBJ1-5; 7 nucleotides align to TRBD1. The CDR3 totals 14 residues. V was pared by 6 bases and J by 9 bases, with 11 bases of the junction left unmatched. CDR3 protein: CASSLTGSVGPQHF. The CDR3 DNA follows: TGTGCCAGCAGCTTGACAGGGTCGGTTGGGCCCCAGCATTTT.

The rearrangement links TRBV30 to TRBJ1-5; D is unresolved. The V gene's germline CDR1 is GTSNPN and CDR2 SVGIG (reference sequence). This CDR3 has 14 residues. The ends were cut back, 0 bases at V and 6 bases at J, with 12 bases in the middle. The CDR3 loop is CAWSVGPGGQPQHF. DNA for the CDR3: TGTGCCTGGAGTGTAGGGCCCGGAGGTCAGCCCCAGCATTTT.

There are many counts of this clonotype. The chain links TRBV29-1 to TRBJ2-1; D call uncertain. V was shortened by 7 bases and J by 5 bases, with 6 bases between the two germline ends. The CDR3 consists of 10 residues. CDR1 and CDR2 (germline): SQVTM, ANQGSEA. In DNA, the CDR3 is TGCAGCGGGGCTGACAATGAGCAGTTCTTC. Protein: CSGADNEQFF.

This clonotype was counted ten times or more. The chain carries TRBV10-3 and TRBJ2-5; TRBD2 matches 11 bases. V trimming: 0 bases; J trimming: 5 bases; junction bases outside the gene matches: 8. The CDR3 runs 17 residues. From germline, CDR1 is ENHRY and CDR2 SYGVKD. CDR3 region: CAISESLLAGGWETQYF. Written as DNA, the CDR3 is TGTGCCATCAGTGAGTCCCTCCTAGCGGGAGGTTGGGAGACCCAGTACTTC.

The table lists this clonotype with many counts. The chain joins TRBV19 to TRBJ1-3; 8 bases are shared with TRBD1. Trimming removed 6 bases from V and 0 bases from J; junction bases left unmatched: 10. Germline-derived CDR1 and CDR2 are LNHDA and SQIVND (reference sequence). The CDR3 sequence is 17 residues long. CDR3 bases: TGTGCCAGTAGCCCAACCGGGACAGGAATCTCTGGAAACACCATATATTTT. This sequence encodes CASSPTGTGISGNTIYF.

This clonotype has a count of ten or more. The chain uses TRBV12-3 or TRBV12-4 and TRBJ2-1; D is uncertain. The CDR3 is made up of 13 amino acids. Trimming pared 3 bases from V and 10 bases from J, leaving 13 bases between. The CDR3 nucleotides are TGTGCCAGCAGTTTCGGCCCCAGCCTAGAGCAGTTCTTC. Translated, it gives CASSFGPSLEQFF.

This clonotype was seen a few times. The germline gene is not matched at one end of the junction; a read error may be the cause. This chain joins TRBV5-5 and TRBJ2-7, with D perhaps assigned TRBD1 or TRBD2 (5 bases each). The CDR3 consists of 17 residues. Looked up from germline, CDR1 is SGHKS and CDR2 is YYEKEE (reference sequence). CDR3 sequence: CASSLDSGTPVSAAASF. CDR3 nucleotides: TGTGCCAGCAGCTTGGACTCCGGGACCCCCGTCTCGGCGGCAGCCTCCTTC.

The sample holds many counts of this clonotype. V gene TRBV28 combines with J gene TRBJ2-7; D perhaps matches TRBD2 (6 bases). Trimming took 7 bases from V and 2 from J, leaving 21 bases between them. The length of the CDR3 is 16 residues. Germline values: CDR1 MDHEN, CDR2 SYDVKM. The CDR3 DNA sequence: TGTGCCAGCACCTCCCCCTGGGGGGTGAGCACCTACGAGCAGTACTTC. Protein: CASTSPWGVSTYEQYF.

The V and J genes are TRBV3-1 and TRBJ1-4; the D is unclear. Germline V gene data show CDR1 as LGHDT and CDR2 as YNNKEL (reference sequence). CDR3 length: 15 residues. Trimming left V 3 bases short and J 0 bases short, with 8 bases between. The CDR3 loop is CASSQVVSTNEKLFF. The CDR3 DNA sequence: TGTGCCAGCAGCCAGGTAGTTTCAACTAATGAAAAACTGTTTTTT.

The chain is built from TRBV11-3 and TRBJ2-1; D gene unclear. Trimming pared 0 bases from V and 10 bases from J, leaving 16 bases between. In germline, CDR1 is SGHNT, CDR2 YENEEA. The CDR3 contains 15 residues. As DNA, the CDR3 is TGTGCCAGCAGCTTAGACAGGACCTCCGCCTTGGAGCAGTTCTTC. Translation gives CASSLDRTSALEQFF.

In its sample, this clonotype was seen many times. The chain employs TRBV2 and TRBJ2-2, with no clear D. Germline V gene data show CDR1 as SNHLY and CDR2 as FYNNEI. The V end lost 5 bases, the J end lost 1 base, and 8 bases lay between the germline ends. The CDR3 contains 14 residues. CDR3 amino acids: CASSSERNTGELFF. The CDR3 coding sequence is TGTGCCAGCAGTTCGGAGAGGAACACCGGGGAGCTGTTTTTT.

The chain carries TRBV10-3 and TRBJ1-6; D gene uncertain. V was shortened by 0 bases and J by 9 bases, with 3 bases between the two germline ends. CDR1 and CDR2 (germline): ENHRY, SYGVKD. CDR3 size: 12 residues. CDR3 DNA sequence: TGTGCCATCAGTGAGTCCGGTTCACCCCTCCACTTT. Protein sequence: CAISESGSPLHF.

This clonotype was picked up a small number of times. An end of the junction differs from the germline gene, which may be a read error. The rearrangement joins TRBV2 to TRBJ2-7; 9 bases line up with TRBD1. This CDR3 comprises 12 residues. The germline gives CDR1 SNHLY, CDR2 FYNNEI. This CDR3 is CSGGQGSYEQYF. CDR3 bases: TGCTCGGGAGGACAGGGGTCCTACGAGCAGTACTTC.

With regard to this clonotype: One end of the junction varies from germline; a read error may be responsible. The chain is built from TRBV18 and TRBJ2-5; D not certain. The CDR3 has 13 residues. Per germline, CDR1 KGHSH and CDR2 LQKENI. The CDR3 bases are TGTGCCAGCGCACCGCCCGTTGCCGAGACCCAGTACTTC. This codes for CASAPPVAETQYF.

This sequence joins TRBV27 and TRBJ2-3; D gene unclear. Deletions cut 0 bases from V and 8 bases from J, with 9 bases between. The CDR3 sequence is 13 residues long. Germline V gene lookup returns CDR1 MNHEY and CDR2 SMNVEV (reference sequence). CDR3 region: CASSLSAAGTQYF. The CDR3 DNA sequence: TGTGCCAGCAGTTTATCGGCTGCAGGTACGCAGTATTTT.

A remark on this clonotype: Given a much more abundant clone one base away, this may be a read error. CDR3 nucleotide sequence: TGTGCCAGCAGTCCCGGACAGGTCCAAGAGGCCCAGTACTTC. Protein sequence: CASSPGQVQEAQYF. The V call is TRBV12-3 or TRBV12-4, the J call TRBJ2-5, with 7 positions matching TRBD1. The CDR3 runs to 14 residues.

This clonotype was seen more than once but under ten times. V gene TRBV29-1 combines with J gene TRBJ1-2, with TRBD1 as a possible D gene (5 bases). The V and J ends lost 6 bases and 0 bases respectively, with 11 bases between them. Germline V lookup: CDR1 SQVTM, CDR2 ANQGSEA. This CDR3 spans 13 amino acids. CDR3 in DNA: TGCAGCGTATTTGACAGTCCTAACTATGGCTACACCTTC. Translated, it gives CSVFDSPNYGYTF.

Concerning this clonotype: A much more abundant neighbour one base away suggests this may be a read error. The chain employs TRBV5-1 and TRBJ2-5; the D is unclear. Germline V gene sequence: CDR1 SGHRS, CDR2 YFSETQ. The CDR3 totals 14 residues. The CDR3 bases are TGCGCCAGCAGCTTCTCAGCGCCCCAAGCGACCCAGTACTTC. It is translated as CASSFSAPQATQYF.

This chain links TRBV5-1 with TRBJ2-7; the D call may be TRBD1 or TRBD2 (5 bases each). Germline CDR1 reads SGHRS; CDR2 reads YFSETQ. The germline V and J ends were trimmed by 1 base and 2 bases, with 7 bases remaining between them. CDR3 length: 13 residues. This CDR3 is CASSLLGAYEQYF. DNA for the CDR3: TGCGCCAGCAGCTTGTTGGGGGCCTACGAGCAGTACTTC.

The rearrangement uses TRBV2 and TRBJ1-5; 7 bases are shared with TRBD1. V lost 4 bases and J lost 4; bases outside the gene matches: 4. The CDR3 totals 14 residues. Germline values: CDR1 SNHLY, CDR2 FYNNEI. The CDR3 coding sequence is TGTGCCAGCAGTGCGGACAGGTTAAATCAGCCCCAGCATTTT. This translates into CASSADRLNQPQHF.

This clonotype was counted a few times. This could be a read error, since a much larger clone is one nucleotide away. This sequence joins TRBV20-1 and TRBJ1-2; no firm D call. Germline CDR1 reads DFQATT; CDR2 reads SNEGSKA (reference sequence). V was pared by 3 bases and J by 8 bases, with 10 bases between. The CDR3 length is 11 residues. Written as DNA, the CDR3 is TGCAGTGCTAGGGGAGCGACCGGCTACACCTTC. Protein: CSARGATGYTF.

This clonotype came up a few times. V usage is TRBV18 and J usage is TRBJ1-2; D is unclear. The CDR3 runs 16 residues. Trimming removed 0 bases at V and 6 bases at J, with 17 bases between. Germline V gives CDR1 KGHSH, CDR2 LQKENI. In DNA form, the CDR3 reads TGTGCCAGCTCACCACCGAATAGGAGCTTCGGGGATGGCTACACCTTC. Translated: CASSPPNRSFGDGYTF.